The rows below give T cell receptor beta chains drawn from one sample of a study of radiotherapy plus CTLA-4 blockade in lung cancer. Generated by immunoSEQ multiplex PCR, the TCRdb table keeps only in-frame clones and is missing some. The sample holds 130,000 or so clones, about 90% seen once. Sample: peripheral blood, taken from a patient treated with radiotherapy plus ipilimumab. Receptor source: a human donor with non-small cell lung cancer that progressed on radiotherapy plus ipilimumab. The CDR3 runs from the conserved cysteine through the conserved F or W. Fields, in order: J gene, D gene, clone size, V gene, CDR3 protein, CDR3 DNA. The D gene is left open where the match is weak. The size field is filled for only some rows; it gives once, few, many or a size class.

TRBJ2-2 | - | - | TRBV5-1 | CASTISGTTGELFF | TGCGCCAGCACCATAAGCGGGACAACCGGGGAGCTGTTTTTT
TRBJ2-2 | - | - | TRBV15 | CATRSTRLSRELFF | TGTGCCACCAGGTCTACTCGTCTTAGCCGGGAGCTGTTTTTT
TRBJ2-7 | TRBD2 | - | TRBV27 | CASSLKFSGRLREQYF | TGTGCCAGCAGTTTAAAGTTTAGCGGGAGGCTGCGCGAGCAGTACTTC
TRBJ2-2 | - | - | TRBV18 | CASSPTSGINTGELFF | TGTGCCAGCTCACCGACCTCCGGGATCAACACCGGGGAGCTGTTTTTT
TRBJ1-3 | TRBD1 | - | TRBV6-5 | CASSYSGTASGNTIYF | TGTGCCAGCAGTTACTCGGGGACAGCCTCTGGAAACACCATATATTTT
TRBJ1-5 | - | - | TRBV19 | CASSIRQSSNQPQHF | TGTGCCAGTAGTATACGGCAGAGTAGCAATCAGCCCCAGCATTTT
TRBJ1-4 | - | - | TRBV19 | CASSRDPPNEKLFF | TGTGCCAGTAGCCGGGACCCGCCAAATGAAAAACTGTTTTTT
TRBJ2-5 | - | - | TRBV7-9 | CASSLALGQETQYF | TGTGCCAGCAGCTTAGCGCTGGGGCAGGAGACCCAGTACTTC
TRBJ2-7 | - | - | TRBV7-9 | CASSSTSEQYF | TGTGCCAGCAGCTCCACGTCGGAGCAGTACTTC
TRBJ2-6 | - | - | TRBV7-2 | CASSTRLGGANVLTF | TGTGCCAGCAGCACCCGATTAGGAGGGGCCAACGTCCTGACTTTC
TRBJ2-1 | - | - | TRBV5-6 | CASSLDPSSYNEQFF | TGTGCCAGCAGCTTGGACCCGAGCTCCTACAATGAGCAGTTCTTC
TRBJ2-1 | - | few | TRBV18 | CASSPGDYNEQFF | TGTGCCAGCTCACCAGGAGACTACAATGAGCAGTTCTTC
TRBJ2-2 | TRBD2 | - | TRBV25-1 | CASRKRGANTGELFF | TGTGCCAGCAGAAAGCGGGGGGCAAACACCGGGGAGCTGTTTTTT
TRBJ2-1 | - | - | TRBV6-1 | CATRGVAGDEQFF | TGTGCCACCCGGGGTGTCGCTGGTGATGAGCAGTTCTTC
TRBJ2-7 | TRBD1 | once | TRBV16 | CASSLRGTGVSEQYF | TGTGCCAGCAGCCTAAGAGGGACAGGTGTTAGCGAGCAGTACTTC
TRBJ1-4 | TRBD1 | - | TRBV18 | CASSTGQPTTNEKLFF | TGTGCCAGCTCAACGGGACAGCCTACAACTAATGAAAAACTGTTTTTT
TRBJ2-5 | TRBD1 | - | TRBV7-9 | CASSPRGRGYQETQYF | TGTGCCAGCAGCCCCCGGGGCAGGGGGTACCAAGAGACCCAGTACTTC
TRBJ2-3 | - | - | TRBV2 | CASKNLGTQYF | TGTGCCAGCAAAAATCTGGGTACGCAGTATTTT
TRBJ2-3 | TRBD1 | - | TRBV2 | CASSTGTGGNTQYF | TGTGCCAGCAGTACCGGGACAGGGGGGAATACGCAGTATTTT
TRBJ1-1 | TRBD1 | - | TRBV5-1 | CASRPGQGTEAFF | TGCGCCAGCAGGCCCGGACAGGGCACTGAAGCTTTCTTT
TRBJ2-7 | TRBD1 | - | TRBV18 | CASSPLGQEAEQYF | TGTGCCAGCTCACCACTGGGACAGGAGGCCGAGCAGTACTTC
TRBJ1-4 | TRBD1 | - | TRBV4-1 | CASSPTPDRVGATSEKLFF | TGCGCCAGCAGCCCCACCCCTGACAGGGTTGGGGCTACCAGTGAAAAACTGTTTTTT
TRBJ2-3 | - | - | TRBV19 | CASRPGLGGSDTQYF | TGTGCCAGTAGGCCGGGACTAGGGGGCTCCGATACGCAGTATTTT
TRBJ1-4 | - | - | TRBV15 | CATSRLPSVGEKLFF | TGTGCCACCAGCAGACTGCCCTCAGTAGGTGAAAAACTGTTTTTT
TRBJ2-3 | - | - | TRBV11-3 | CASSLTTDTQYF | TGTGCCAGCAGCTTAACAACAGATACGCAGTATTTT
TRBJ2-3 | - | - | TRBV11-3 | CASSSSFLTTDTQYF | TGTGCCAGCAGCTCCTCCTTCTTAACCACAGATACGCAGTATTTT
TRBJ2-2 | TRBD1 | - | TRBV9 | CASSVEGTGDRELFF | TGTGCCAGCAGCGTAGAAGGGACAGGGGACAGGGAGCTGTTTTTT
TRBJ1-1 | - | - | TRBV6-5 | CASSYSGASTEAFF | TGTGCCAGCAGTTACTCAGGGGCTTCCACTGAAGCTTTCTTT
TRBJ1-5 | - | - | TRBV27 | CASSITTGSNQPQHF | TGTGCCAGCAGTATAACCACCGGGAGCAATCAGCCCCAGCATTTT
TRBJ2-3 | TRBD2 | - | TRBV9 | CASSIQRGSTDTQYF | TGTGCCAGCAGCATCCAGCGGGGTAGCACAGATACGCAGTATTTT
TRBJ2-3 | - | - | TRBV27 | CASSTQRGTDTQYF | TGTGCCAGCAGTACACAACGCGGCACAGATACGCAGTATTTT
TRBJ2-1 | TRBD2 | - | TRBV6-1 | CASSELTSGVYNEQFF | TGTGCCAGCAGTGAATTGACTAGCGGGGTATACAATGAGCAGTTCTTC
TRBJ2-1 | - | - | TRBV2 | CASSDSTTSSYNEQFF | TGTGCCAGCAGTGATTCGACAACAAGCTCCTACAATGAGCAGTTCTTC
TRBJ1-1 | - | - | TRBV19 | CASSMFMSAQGNTEAFF | TGTGCCAGTAGTATGTTTATGTCAGCTCAGGGGAACACTGAAGCTTTCTTT
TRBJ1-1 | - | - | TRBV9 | CASSAQPGQGLAEAFF | TGTGCCAGCAGCGCTCAACCCGGGCAGGGGCTGGCTGAAGCTTTCTTT
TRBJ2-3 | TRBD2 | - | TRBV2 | CASISGESTDTQYF | TGTGCCAGCATAAGCGGGGAGAGCACAGATACGCAGTATTTT
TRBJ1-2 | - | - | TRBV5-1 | CASSLTGIRDPYSYGYTF | TGCGCCAGCAGCCTGACCGGGATTAGGGACCCTTACAGCTATGGCTACACCTTC
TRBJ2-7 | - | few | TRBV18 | CASSPAGAGSYEQYF | TGTGCCAGCTCACCCGCGGGGGCGGGCTCCTACGAGCAGTACTTC
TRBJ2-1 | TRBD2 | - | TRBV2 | CASSKERERYNEQFF | TGTGCCAGCAGTAAAGAGCGGGAGAGATACAATGAGCAGTTCTTC
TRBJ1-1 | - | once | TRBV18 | CASSPDTYTEAFF | TGTGCCAGCTCACCCGACACTTACACTGAAGCTTTCTTT